This T cell receptor beta chain is drawn from a study of metastatic and nonmetastatic thyroid tumors. Whole-study context: A comparison of repertoires was made across blood and tumor or nodule tissue from malignant and benign thyroid patients.

Study conclusions and caveats: TCR beta diversity was reportedly significantly higher in malignant thyroid tumors than benign nodules, in blood and tumor.

Original analysis: A classifier for distant metastasis in papillary thyroid cancer was constructed using CDR3 differences observed across clinicopathological groups. TCRdb re-clonotyped the PCR reads through MiXCR. Here the V and J calls rest on TCRdb's processing, not on the authors' analysis. The sample has 20,000 or so clones, 31% seen once. Trimming at V came to 5 bases and at J to 6 bases, leaving 4 bases not matched to a gene. The CDR3 is 15 residues long. No patient received treatment before thyroid surgery. For this clone: Its target is not known.

The sequencing input was blood. J is TRBJ2-1 and V is TRBV12-3 or TRBV12-4; TRBD2 matches 13 bases. This sequence originates from a female donor with papillary thyroid cancer or a benign thyroid nodule (not recorded which). Some clones in this sample may be carry-over from other donors' samples. As DNA, the CDR3 is TGTGCCAGCAGTCCCGGGACTAGCGGGGTCAATGAGCAGTTCTTC. Translation: CASSPGTSGVNEQFF.